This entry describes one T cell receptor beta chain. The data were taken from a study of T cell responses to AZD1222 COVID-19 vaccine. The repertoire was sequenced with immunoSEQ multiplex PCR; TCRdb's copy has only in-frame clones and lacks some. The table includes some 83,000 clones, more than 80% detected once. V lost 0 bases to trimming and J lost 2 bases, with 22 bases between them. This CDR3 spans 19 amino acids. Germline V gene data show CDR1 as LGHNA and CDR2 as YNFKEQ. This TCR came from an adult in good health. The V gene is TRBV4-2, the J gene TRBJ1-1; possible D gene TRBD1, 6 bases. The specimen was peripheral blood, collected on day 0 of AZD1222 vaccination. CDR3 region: CASSQEGPLQGGGNTEAFF. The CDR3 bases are TGTGCCAGCAGCCAAGAGGGTCCTCTACAAGGGGGGGGAAACACTGAAGCTTTCTTT.